The clone carrying this TCR beta chain was observed a few times. The antigen remains unidentified. The data were taken from a study of T cell repertoires in cytomegalovirus infection. Study at large: Selection of CMV epitopes for the study included recently identified HLA-C-restricted and well-studied HLA-B-restricted ones.

V shed 0 bases and J shed 3 bases, with 6 bases lying between them. The CDR3 spans 15 residues. Germline-derived CDR1 and CDR2 are SEHNR and FQNEAQ (reference sequence). TCRdb re-called the reads through MiXCR, storing one row per CDR3 protein. Among 650,000 to 900,000 distinct CDR3 sequences listed, 29% were seen once. The V gene is TRBV7-9, the J gene TRBJ1-6, with D possibly matching TRBD1 (5 bases). The source is a human donor in good health (CMV status not recorded). Some clones in this sample may be carry-over from other donors' samples. The sample was cultured CD8+ T cells from PBMCs, taken from culture after CMV antigen stimulation. CDR3 protein: CASSLAGVYNSPLHF. The CDR3 nucleotides are TGTGCCAGCAGCTTAGCGGGGGTCTATAATTCACCCCTCCACTTT.